The source of this T cell receptor beta chain is a study of blood T cell repertoires in COVID-19 (TCRdb year 2020). With respect to the entire study: Samples covering the acute and convalescent phases of COVID-19 were provided by collaborators in the United States, Italy and Spain. The material from the prospective study consisted of cDNA or gDNA derived from T cells, B-cell-depleted T cells, or PBMCs. The dataset comprised deeply sampled blood TCRbeta repertoires from subjects exposed to, actively infected with, or recovered from COVID-19. The repertoires were released in a freely available public database meant as a resource for research on the immune response to SARS-CoV-2. Samples were obtained from the ongoing ImmuneRACE study (first 160 participants) and from 1,254 subjects provided by 6 global collaborators. Sample metadata almost always included a de-identified subject ID, COVID-19 status, age in years and sex. HLA class I and class II types, where available, came from metadata supplied by the sample provider rather than from assay-based typing.

Counted from cysteine to phenylalanine, this CDR3 has 15 amino acids. Only the CDR3 DNA is retained, 45 bases long and in frame from the first base. As encoded in the germline V gene (reference sequence), CDR1 is SEHNR while CDR2 is FQNEAQ. Trimming at the junction amounts to 0 bases on V and 0 bases on J, and the germline ends lie 6 bases apart. Samples from volunteer blood donors who had recovered from COVID-19 were contributed by a second Seattle source. Each collaborating institution followed its own protocols to collect whole blood in K2EDTA tubes. For TCRbeta analysis, collaborators shipped samples in one of three forms: frozen whole blood, isolated PBMCs, or DNA extracted from either of those sample types. TCRbeta CDR3 regions were amplified from genomic DNA using the immunoSEQ Assay, a bias-controlled multiplex PCR. The paper's data handling went like this. Within the assay, amplification of reference gene primers was used to estimate how many nucleated cells each sample contained. To quantify the absolute abundance of each unique TCRbeta CDR3 rearrangement, sequence reads were collapsed and filtered. For each sample, productive Simpson clonality was calculated as the square root of Simpson's diversity index over productive rearrangements. TCRdb holds this immuneACCESS table with in-frame rearrangements only. Some clones are missing; in checked studies, unresolved V genes explain under half, and the rest has no known cause. Clone size and the V and J calls come from that table; the DNA yielded D and trimming. The sample records 250,000 to 300,000 clones, roughly 89% of which are singletons. The ten most abundant clones make up 0.85% to 1% of the sample.

Worth noting for this clone: No antigen is known for it. No base qualities exist here, and no much larger clone lies one base off it.

Beyond this particular receptor, the publication reports: Clinical and demographic metadata were provided uncurated, with the amount varying by source and participant.

Sequencing was done on a sample of peripheral blood. The clonotype was recovered from a woman in her forties who had recovered from COVID-19. Recombination connected TRBV7-9 to TRBJ2-1; no D gene is confidently identified. Here the CDR3 is given as CASSLALSSYNEQFF. The sequence in DNA is TGTGCCAGCAGCTTAGCCTTGAGCTCCTACAATGAGCAGTTCTTC.